Below, 20 T cell receptor beta chains from the same sample are listed, as sequenced in a study of CD8 T cells in Susac syndrome. It was with random hexamers that about 0.45 to 1 ug RNA was reverse transcribed. TCRdb recomputed calls from the immunoSEQ multiplex PCR reads with MiXCR, one row per CDR3 protein. The sample includes about 190,000 distinct CDR3 sequences, roughly 95% of them seen just once. The sample taken for sequencing was CD4+ T cells from PBMCs. The receptors here all came from a human donor in good health.

CDR3 residues: CAWNPGQGAMNTGELFF. CDR3 nucleotide sequence: TGTGCCTGGAACCCCGGACAGGGGGCGATGAACACCGGGGAGCTGTTTTTT. The chain combines TRBV30 with TRBJ2-2; 11 bases agree with TRBD1. This CDR3 region has 17 residues. The germline gives CDR1 GTSNPN, CDR2 SVGIG (reference sequence). V lost 4 bases and J lost 1; bases outside the gene matches: 8.

The chain joins TRBV30 to TRBJ2-5, with D perhaps matching TRBD1 (5 bases). The CDR3 has 13 residues. Trimming took 5 bases from V and 2 from J, leaving 12 bases between them. The germline V gene encodes CDR1 GTSNPN and CDR2 SVGIG (reference sequence). The CDR3 DNA follows: TGTGCCTGGCAGACGACAGTACAAGAGACCCAGTACTTC. It translates to CAWQTTVQETQYF.

V is TRBV9 and J is TRBJ1-5; D ambiguous. The CDR3 sequence is 14 residues long. The V and J ends lost 2 bases and 5 bases respectively, with 11 bases between them. Germline CDR1 is SGDLS and CDR2 is YYNGEE. Written as DNA, the CDR3 is TGTGCCAGCAGCGTGGAGGGAACTGATCAGCCCCAGCATTTT. Its translation is CASSVEGTDQPQHF.

The chain employs TRBV2 and TRBJ2-7; unclear D gene. In germline, CDR1 is SNHLY, CDR2 FYNNEI. V shed 5 bases and J shed 4 bases, with 9 bases lying between them. This CDR3 region has 12 residues. The CDR3 region is CASSISPYEQYF. The CDR3 DNA reads TGTGCCAGCAGTATTTCCCCTTACGAGCAGTACTTC.

The sample holds one count of this clonotype. The gene calls are TRBV3-1 and TRBJ1-6; D is undetermined. V gave up 4 bases and J gave up 8 bases, with 9 bases separating them. Germline lookup yields CDR1 LGHDT and CDR2 YNNKEL (reference sequence). This CDR3 region has 13 residues. CDR3 nucleotides: TGTGCCAGCAGCCTGCAAGATCATTCACCCCTCCACTTT. Translation: CASSLQDHSPLHF.

The genes are TRBV20-1 and TRBJ1-5; D gene uncertain. The CDR3 spans 14 residues. V lost 5 bases, J lost 3 bases, and 14 bases lay in between. CDR1 and CDR2 from the germline V gene are DFQATT and SNEGSKA (reference sequence). The CDR3 loop is CSARASENNQPQHF. The CDR3 bases are TGCAGTGCTCGAGCCTCGGAAAACAATCAGCCCCAGCATTTT.

The chain joins TRBV30 to TRBJ2-1; 8 positions match TRBD2. The CDR3 runs 15 residues. Looked up from germline, CDR1 is GTSNPN and CDR2 is SVGIG (reference sequence). The junction had 10 bases not matched to a gene; V was cut back by 5 bases and J by 4 bases. CDR3 in DNA: TGTGCCTGGGGGAACGGGAGGGCCATATACAATGAGCAGTTCTTC. Protein: CAWGNGRAIYNEQFF.

The rearrangement uses TRBV19 and TRBJ1-1, with D tentatively TRBD1 (6 bases). Per germline, CDR1 LNHDA and CDR2 SQIVND (reference sequence). The CDR3 is made up of 13 amino acids. The V end lost 8 bases, the J end lost 4 bases, and 14 bases lay between the germline ends. CDR3 coding DNA: TGTGCCAGTCGCCGAACAGGGAGCACTGAAGCTTTCTTT. This sequence encodes CASRRTGSTEAFF.

As to this clonotype: The junction differs from germline at one of its ends, possibly a read error. The chain couples TRBV12-3 or TRBV12-4 to TRBJ2-4; 7 positions match TRBD2. The CDR3 is 12 residues long. In DNA, the CDR3 is TGTGCCAGCAGTTCCTCCGGGACTATTCGCGACTTC. It yields the protein CASSSSGTIRDF.

This clonotype showed up just once. The chain joins TRBV15 to TRBJ1-5; no firm D call. Germline CDR1 reads LNHNV; CDR2 reads YYDKDF (reference sequence). The CDR3 is 13 amino acids. Trimming removed 2 bases from V and 3 bases from J, with 5 bases in between. The CDR3 DNA is TGTGCCACCAGCAGATGGTCCAATCAGCCCCAGCATTTT. Encoded protein: CATSRWSNQPQHF.

The chain is built from TRBV20-1 and TRBJ2-3; a possible D gene is TRBD1 (6 bases). Per germline, CDR1 DFQATT and CDR2 SNEGSKA (reference sequence). The length of the CDR3 is 13 residues. V was trimmed by 5 bases and J by 0 bases, leaving 9 bases between them. The chain's CDR3 is CSAPGASTDTQYF. CDR3 sequence (DNA): TGCAGTGCTCCAGGGGCTAGCACAGATACGCAGTATTTT.

CDR3 region: CSVGVPQTGELFF. The CDR3 region has the DNA TGCAGCGTTGGGGTCCCGCAGACCGGGGAGCTGTTTTTT. The rearrangement uses TRBV29-1 and TRBJ2-2, with unresolved D. Germline V lookup: CDR1 SQVTM, CDR2 ANQGSEA. V was cut by 4 bases and J by 5 bases, with 11 bases left in between. This CDR3 spans 13 amino acids.

The rearrangement joins TRBV20-1 to TRBJ1-2; possible D gene TRBD1, 5 bases. The CDR3 loop spans 14 amino acids. Germline V gene data show CDR1 as DFQATT and CDR2 as SNEGSKA (reference sequence). With 7 bases removed from V and 5 bases from J, the gap between germline ends came to 20 bases. The CDR3 DNA reads TGCAGTGTGGGGAGGCAGGACGGGGCATATGGCTACACCTTC. Residues: CSVGRQDGAYGYTF.

The rearrangement uses TRBV3-1 and TRBJ1-5; TRBD1 is a possible D gene (5 bases). Trimming pared 5 bases from V and 0 bases from J, leaving 8 bases between. This CDR3 comprises 14 residues. Germline V lookup: CDR1 LGHDT, CDR2 YNNKEL (reference sequence). The CDR3 DNA reads as TGTGCCAGCAGCGGGGCGCATAGCAATCAGCCCCAGCATTTT. It codes for CASSGAHSNQPQHF.

V and J are TRBV7-9 and TRBJ2-1, with TRBD1 as a possible D gene (6 bases). The CDR3 runs to 13 residues. Germline V lookup: CDR1 SEHNR, CDR2 FQNEAQ (reference sequence). The V end was cut by 5 bases, the J end by 5 bases, with 10 bases between. Here the CDR3 reads CASSTRGDNEQFF. The CDR3 bases are TGTGCCAGCAGCACCAGGGGAGACAATGAGCAGTTCTTC.

The chain's CDR3 is CASSISVANEQFF. The CDR3 nucleotides are TGTGCCAGTAGTATTTCAGTCGCGAATGAGCAGTTCTTC. This chain links TRBV19 with TRBJ2-1; D unclear. Trimming removed 3 bases from V and 7 bases from J, with 10 bases in between. The CDR3 is 13 amino acids. Germline CDR1 LNHDA, CDR2 SQIVND (reference sequence).

The gene calls are TRBV3-1 and TRBJ2-7; unclear D gene. Germline V gene data show CDR1 as LGHDT and CDR2 as YNNKEL (reference sequence). CDR3 length equals 12 residues. Trimming took 3 bases from V and 5 from J, leaving 8 bases between them. CDR3 nucleotides: TGTGCCAGCAGCCACCCCGCAGACGAGCAGTACTTC. It encodes CASSHPADEQYF.

The chain joins TRBV29-1 to TRBJ2-5, with D possibly TRBD2 on 6 matching bases. This CDR3 has 13 residues. V was clipped by 7 bases and J by 0 bases, with 12 bases between them. From germline, CDR1 is SQVTM and CDR2 ANQGSEA. The CDR3 nucleotides read TGCAGCGCCGGGAGTGGGTACCAAGAGACCCAGTACTTC. Translated, it gives CSAGSGYQETQYF.

This sequence joins TRBV3-1 and TRBJ2-4; no firm D call. Germline CDR1 reads LGHDT; CDR2 reads YNNKEL (reference sequence). Trimming removed 1 base at V and 8 bases at J, with 9 bases between. CDR3 length equals 13 residues. As DNA, the CDR3 is TGTGCCAGCAGCCAAGGTCACAGTGACATTCAGTACTTC. As protein: CASSQGHSDIQYF.

The chain combines TRBV20-1 with TRBJ2-1; D gene unclear. There are 16 residues in the CDR3. Germline CDR1 and CDR2: DFQATT and SNEGSKA (reference sequence). Trimming shortened V by 3 bases and J by 0 bases, and 15 bases separated the two germline ends. The CDR3 coding sequence is TGCAGTGCTAGCGAGGCCCTAGTTAGCTCCTACAATGAGCAGTTCTTC. Protein product: CSASEALVSSYNEQFF.